The 15 T cell receptor beta chains presented below share a single source sample, sequenced in a study of identical twins. TCRdb independently ran MiXCR on the 5' RACE reads; one entry per CDR3 protein. The table shows 400,000 to 650,000 distinct CDR3 sequences, with approximately 22% occurring only once. The data were also submitted as part of a second study, on T cells expressing NK-cell markers.

The sequencing input was CD4+ T cells sorted from blood. Receptors originate from a woman aged 18 to 35 in good health.

This clonotype was recorded a few times. The J gene is TRBJ1-5, the V gene TRBV18; 10 bases map to TRBD1. CDR3 length: 15 amino acids. The V and J ends lost 4 bases and 2 bases, in that order; junction bases with no gene match: 2. Looked up from germline, CDR1 is KGHSH and CDR2 is LQKENI. The CDR3 loop is CASSHGTGGNQPQHF. DNA of the CDR3: TGTGCCAGCTCACATGGGACAGGGGGCAATCAGCCCCAGCATTTT. Supplemented by reference TRBV18 and TRBJ1-5, the full variable domain reads NAGVMQNPRHLVRRRGQEARLRCSPMKGHSHVYWYRQLPEEGLKFMVYLQKENIIDESGMPKERFSAEFPKEGPSILRIQQVVRGDSAAYFCASSHGTGGNQPQHFGDGTRLSIL.

The chain carries TRBV14 and TRBJ2-1, with 13 nucleotides matching TRBD2. V trimming: 3 bases; J trimming: 6 bases; junction bases outside the gene matches: 8. Germline assignment: CDR1 SGHDN and CDR2 FVKESK. The CDR3 contains 17 residues. The CDR3 region is CASSHRLLAGGLNEQFF. The CDR3 DNA follows: TGTGCCAGCAGCCATCGTTTACTAGCGGGGGGGCTCAATGAGCAGTTCTTC.

This clonotype was observed a few times. The chain is built from TRBV9 and TRBJ2-7; unclear D gene. V shed 4 bases and J shed 8 bases, with 10 bases lying between them. This CDR3 is built from 11 residues. Germline CDR1 is SGDLS and CDR2 is YYNGEE. This CDR3 reads CASSQGVKQYF. In nucleotides, the CDR3 is TGTGCCAGCAGCCAAGGCGTCAAGCAGTACTTC.

A few counts support this clonotype. The chain couples TRBV20-1 to TRBJ2-1; 8 nucleotides agree with TRBD2. Per the germline V gene, CDR1 is DFQATT and CDR2 is SNEGSKA (reference sequence). This CDR3 is 15 amino acids long. V dropped 0 bases and J dropped 3; count of bases not matched to a gene: 4. CDR3 protein: CSARDPRGDYNEQFF. CDR3 nucleotides: TGCAGTGCTAGAGATCCGCGGGGGGACTACAATGAGCAGTTCTTC.

This chain uses TRBV12-3 or TRBV12-4 with TRBJ1-1; D is unresolved. Trimming left V 6 bases short and J 2 bases short, with 13 bases between. This CDR3 region has 14 residues. The CDR3 loop is CASSTRTGNTEAFF. The CDR3 region has the DNA TGTGCCAGCAGCACCCGGACGGGAAACACTGAAGCTTTCTTT.

This rearrangement joins TRBV3-1 to TRBJ1-3; D is uncertain. With 1 base removed from V and 2 bases from J, the gap between germline ends came to 3 bases. Germline V gene sequence: CDR1 LGHDT, CDR2 YNNKEL (reference sequence). CDR3 length equals 13 residues. DNA of the CDR3: TGTGCCAGCAGCCAAGCGGCTGGAAACACCATATATTTT. This codes for CASSQAAGNTIYF.

The rearrangement links TRBV6-5 to TRBJ2-5, with D perhaps TRBD2 (5 bases). Germline assignment: CDR1 MNHEY and CDR2 SVGAGI. The CDR3 length is 14 residues. The ends were cut back, 0 bases at V and 4 bases at J, with 9 bases in the middle. The DNA of the CDR3 is TGTGCCAGCAGTTACTCAAGTCGGGGAGAGACCCAGTACTTC. Translated, it gives CASSYSSRGETQYF.

The gene calls are TRBV18 and TRBJ2-5; 8 nucleotides agree with TRBD1. Germline lookup yields CDR1 KGHSH and CDR2 LQKENI. V lost 3 bases, J lost 5 bases, and 8 bases stayed unmatched. CDR3 size: 15 residues. The CDR3 loop is CASSPGTGVEETQYF. The CDR3, as DNA: TGTGCCAGCTCACCCGGGACAGGCGTGGAGGAGACCCAGTACTTC.

This clonotype occurred a few times. This chain links TRBV15 with TRBJ2-1; D remains unclear. The CDR3 extends over 15 amino acids. Germline V gene sequence: CDR1 LNHNV, CDR2 YYDKDF (reference sequence). The V end was cut by 0 bases, the J end by 2 bases, with 8 bases between. The DNA for the CDR3 is TGTGCCACCAGCAGAGACAGGCAGCCCTACAATGAGCAGTTCTTC. Translation: CATSRDRQPYNEQFF.

The chain recombines TRBV2 with TRBJ1-1; D remains unclear. Germline V gives CDR1 SNHLY, CDR2 FYNNEI. V gave up 6 bases and J gave up 1 base, with 9 bases separating them. CDR3 length: 13 residues. The CDR3 region is CASRSSGNTEAFF. The CDR3 region has the DNA TGTGCCAGCAGGAGCTCAGGGAACACTGAAGCTTTCTTT.

This clonotype was picked up many times. The chain couples TRBV5-1 to TRBJ2-3; a weak D match, TRBD1 (6 bases). This CDR3 comprises 12 residues. Germline V gene sequence: CDR1 SGHRS, CDR2 YFSETQ. V shed 2 bases and J shed 12 bases, with 13 bases lying between them. CDR3 sequence (DNA): TGCGCCAGCAGCTTACAGGGAAGTACACAGTATTTT. This encodes CASSLQGSTQYF.

The rearrangement joins TRBV3-1 to TRBJ2-3, with 14 bases aligning to TRBD2. The CDR3 is 17 residues long. V lost 3 bases, J lost 2 bases, and 4 bases stayed unmatched. CDR1 and CDR2 from the germline V gene are LGHDT and YNNKEL (reference sequence). In DNA form, the CDR3 reads TGTGCCAGCAGCCACCGACTAGCGGGGGGGACCACAGATACGCAGTATTTT. As protein: CASSHRLAGGTTDTQYF.

The sample holds a few counts of this clonotype. The CDR3: CASSQEGTSRLNEQFF. The CDR3 DNA is TGTGCCAGCAGCCAAGAAGGGACTAGCAGACTCAATGAGCAGTTCTTC. V is TRBV3-1 and J is TRBJ2-1, with 9 bases aligning to TRBD2. The CDR3 covers 16 residues. CDR1 and CDR2 from the germline V gene are LGHDT and YNNKEL (reference sequence). V lost 0 bases and J lost 6; bases outside the gene matches: 6.

The J gene is TRBJ2-5, the V gene TRBV30; the match to TRBD2 covers 8 bases. The CDR3 covers 11 residues. The germline gives CDR1 GTSNPN, CDR2 SVGIG (reference sequence). The ends lost 3 bases at V and 10 bases at J; junction bases unmatched: 4. CDR3 loop: CAWSLGGDQYF. CDR3 DNA: TGTGCCTGGAGCCTCGGGGGGGACCAGTACTTC.

This clonotype was picked up a small number of times. The CDR3 DNA is TGCGCCAGCAGCCCGGGACAGGTGTTTGAGAAGCAGTACTTC. Protein: CASSPGQVFEKQYF. This chain connects TRBV5-1 to TRBJ2-7; 8 bases match TRBD1. The germline CDR1 and CDR2 sequences are SGHRS and YFSETQ. V dropped 4 bases and J dropped 8; count of bases not matched to a gene: 11. This CDR3 region has 14 residues.